This TCR beta chain was obtained from a study of regulatory T cells in long-lasting Graves disease. In this sample, this clonotype turned up many times. Trimming removed 3 bases at V and 5 bases at J, with 11 bases between. The CDR3 has 12 residues. Germline V gene data show CDR1 as DFQATT and CDR2 as SNEGSKA (reference sequence). Time point here: persistent/refractory GD, antithyroid drugs over 5 years with positive TRAb. RNA from PBMCs was the source of the TCR library. CDR3 regions were amplified by Arm-PCR using iRepertoire HTBI primers to build TCR beta libraries. TCRdb reprocessed the multiplex PCR reads with MiXCR, giving one entry per CDR3 protein. This sample yields some 370,000 distinct CDR3 sequences, of which around 20% are seen a single time; more than 20% belongs to the top ten.

The receptor's source is a female donor with Graves disease. Material: peripheral blood mononuclear cells (PBMCs), obtained when the disease was refractory, from a patient treated with antithyroid drugs. This chain connects TRBV20-1 to TRBJ2-7, with a possible D match to TRBD2 (5 bases). This CDR3 reads CSARRLAHEQYF. Here the CDR3 DNA reads TGCAGTGCTAGGCGGCTAGCCCACGAGCAGTACTTC.